The present T cell receptor (beta chain) was sequenced within a study of blood T cell repertoires in COVID-19. Study overall: Donors in the United States, Italy and Spain gave samples during acute or convalescent COVID-19. T cells, B-cell-depleted T cells, or PBMCs provided the cDNA or gDNA that served as material.

Original analysis: Reference gene primers were amplified, and this amplification served to estimate nucleated cell counts. Repertoires were generated with immunoSEQ multiplex PCR, while TCRdb's copy carries only in-frame clones and drops some. For V, J and clone size, that table is used; D and trimming come from the DNA. The table lists 200,000 or so clones, about 90% of them singletons. Germline V gives CDR1 SGHNT, CDR2 YYREEE (reference sequence). This CDR3 has 11 amino acids. Trimming removed 4 bases at V and 3 bases at J, with 3 bases between. The sequence was collected from a man between 35 and 55 years old with active or convalescent COVID-19. Sequencing was done on a sample of peripheral blood. This rearrangement joins TRBV5-4 to TRBJ2-3; D is unclear. CDR3 sequence (DNA): TGTGCCAGCAGCCAGACAGATACGCAGTATTTT. It is translated as CASSQTDTQYF. Together with reference TRBV5-4 and TRBJ2-3, the CDR3 gives the full variable domain: ETGVTQSPTHLIKTRGQQVTLRCSSQSGHNTVSWYQQALGQGPQFIFQYYREEENGRGNFPPRFSGLQFPNYSSELNVNALELDDSALYLCASSQTDTQYFGPGTRLTVL.